The clone carrying this T cell receptor (beta chain) turned up a few times. The sample comes from a study of blood T cell repertoires in COVID-19. Whole-study context: Samples representing acute and convalescent COVID-19 were sourced from the United States, Italy and Spain.

The protocol was immunoSEQ multiplex PCR, while the TCRdb copy is restricted to in-frame clones and leaves out a portion. Here the sample spans about 220,000 clones, more than 75% being singletons. Germline V gives CDR1 SEHNR, CDR2 FQNEAQ (reference sequence). The trim removed 5 bases at V and 8 bases at J, leaving 7 bases unmatched. The CDR3 contains 13 residues. This receptor was taken from a man aged 35 to 55 with active or convalescent COVID-19. The sample comprised peripheral blood. This chain joins TRBV7-9 and TRBJ1-2, with TRBD1 matching over 8 bases. The CDR3 coding sequence is TGTGCCAGCAGCCTAGACAGGGGATACGGCTACACCTTC. This sequence encodes CASSLDRGYGYTF.